This TCR beta chain derives from a study of shared clonotypes between healthy human individuals. Study-level information: The donor group consisted of a couple of women and three men, aged 18 to 49. Notes on the study in general: The generation probabilities recorded for non-shared clonotypes fell below those of clonotypes shared by all four donors. Sampling used blood alone; tissue repertoires probably differ.

As for this clone: Antigen unknown.

Each sorted subset replicate got 200 ng genomic DNA, about 33,000 genomes. Here immunoSEQ multiplex PCR was the method, and the copy in TCRdb shows in-frame clones only, minus some. The table has approximately 97,000 clones, about 68% seen once. The material sequenced was memory CD8+ T cells sorted from blood. Subset reported: CD45RO+ cells pooled with CCR7-negative TemRA cells. This clonotype was sampled from a young man in good health.

As DNA, the CDR3 is TGTGCCAGCAGCGGCGAGAGGACCTACAATGAGCAGTTCTTC. Translation gives CASSGERTYNEQFF. This chain connects TRBV9 to TRBJ2-1; D ambiguous. Germline V gene sequence: CDR1 SGDLS, CDR2 YYNGEE. The CDR3 runs 14 residues. V lost 3 bases to trimming and J lost 2 bases, with 9 bases between them.